The sequence of this T cell receptor beta chain was determined in a study of PD-1 blockade in classical Hodgkin lymphoma. The CDR3 covers 15 residues. CDR1 SGHDN and CDR2 FVKESK come from the germline V gene. V was shortened by 0 bases and J by 1 base, with 7 bases between the two germline ends. Study-wide results and limits: Compared with healthy donors, newly diagnosed patients reportedly showed lower baseline TCR diversity.

The data were produced by immunoSEQ multiplex PCR, yet TCRdb's version contains in-frame clones alone and is incomplete. The top ten hold roughly 3% of the sample, which has 25,000 to 35,000 clones, 70% to 75% seen once. All trial patients relapsed after autologous stem cell transplantation. As for this clone: Its antigen is still unknown.

The V call is TRBV14, the J call TRBJ2-1; D is undetermined. The clonotype comes from a human donor with classical Hodgkin lymphoma. Sequences were derived from peripheral blood mononuclear cells (PBMCs), sampled before the second cycle of nivolumab. CDR3 bases: TGTGCCAGCAGCCAAGATCTCGGGTCCTACAATGAGCAGTTCTTC. It specifies CASSQDLGSYNEQFF.